One sample yielded the 16 T cell receptor beta chains listed below, sequenced in a study of cytomegalovirus exposure and HLA in healthy donors. PCR was performed using 60 Vbeta and 13 Jbeta primers. The table came from immunoSEQ multiplex PCR; TCRdb's copy has only in-frame clones and leaves some out. This table has about 160,000 clones, approximately 80% appearing once. The specimen sequenced was PBMCs. The origin of the receptors is a man aged 18 to 35 in good health and CMV-seropositive.

The genes are TRBV6-1 and TRBJ1-2; D gene ambiguous. With 0 bases removed from V and 4 bases from J, the gap between germline ends came to 3 bases. Germline V gene data show CDR1 as MNHNS and CDR2 as SASEGT. The CDR3 has 12 amino acids. The chain's CDR3 is CASSEASYGYTF. CDR3 sequence (DNA): TGTGCCAGCAGTGAAGCCTCCTATGGCTACACCTTC.

The rearrangement joins TRBV29-1 to TRBJ1-2; 9 nucleotides line up with TRBD1. Per the germline V gene, CDR1 is SQVTM and CDR2 is ANQGSEA. This CDR3 is 13 amino acids long. The V and J ends lost 6 bases and 6 bases, in that order; junction bases with no gene match: 8. DNA for the CDR3: TGCAGCGTCTCCGGGACAGGGTTTGATGGCTACACCTTC. It specifies CSVSGTGFDGYTF.

The chain joins TRBV4-2 to TRBJ2-3; possibly TRBD2 for D (5 bases). Germline V gene data show CDR1 as LGHNA and CDR2 as YNFKEQ. V was shortened by 0 bases and J by 4 bases, with 17 bases between the two germline ends. This CDR3 has 17 amino acids. In DNA, the CDR3 is TGTGCCAGCAGCCAAGAGGGGATAAGGGAGTTGGCAGATACGCAGTATTTT. It yields the protein CASSQEGIRELADTQYF.

The chain combines TRBV23-1 with TRBJ2-2; tentatively, D is TRBD1 (5 bases). TRBV23-1 is identified as an open reading frame with a role that is uncertain. V was cut by 0 bases and J by 7 bases, with 27 bases left in between. The CDR3 runs to 20 residues. The CDR3, as DNA: TGCGCCAGCAGTCAATCGCAGGGTTTACCAGAGGCGTTTCTGGACGGGGAGCTGTTTTTT. Translated, it gives CASSQSQGLPEAFLDGELFF.

This clone has only a few counts. The J gene is TRBJ1-4, the V gene TRBV5-1, with D unclear. The V gene lost 0 bases and the J gene lost 9 bases, with 12 bases spanning the gap. The CDR3 length is 14 residues. Germline V lookup: CDR1 SGHRS, CDR2 YFSETQ. CDR3 nucleotide sequence: TGCGCCAGCAGCTTGGTTGAGTTGGTGAAAAAACTGTTTTTT. It codes for CASSLVELVKKLFF.

Remarks on this clone: Other DNA sequences in the same sample also yield this CDR3. The rearrangement joins TRBV30 to TRBJ1-5; weak D call: TRBD1 (6 bases). This CDR3 comprises 13 residues. Germline loops: CDR1 GTSNPN, CDR2 SVGIG (reference sequence). With 1 base removed from V and 5 bases from J, the gap between germline ends came to 9 bases. The CDR3 spells CAWSARGDQPQHF. The CDR3, as DNA: TGTGCCTGGAGTGCCAGGGGAGATCAGCCCCAGCATTTT.

A few counts support this clone. This chain connects TRBV18 to TRBJ2-7; TRBD2 matches at 8 bases. The ends lost 4 bases at V and 3 bases at J; junction bases unmatched: 5. The CDR3 is 14 residues long. In germline, CDR1 is KGHSH, CDR2 LQKENI. CDR3 sequence reads: CASSLTGTSYEQYF. DNA of the CDR3: TGTGCCAGCTCACTGACCGGGACTAGCTACGAGCAGTACTTC.

This clone was seen only once. The chain links TRBV6-5 to TRBJ1-3; D is perhaps TRBD1 (6 bases). V was cut by 5 bases and J by 4 bases, with 12 bases left in between. This CDR3 contains 14 residues. Germline-derived CDR1 and CDR2 are MNHEY and SVGAGI. The CDR3: CASSHRVAGNTIYF. Written as DNA, the CDR3 is TGTGCCAGCAGTCACAGGGTTGCAGGAAACACCATATATTTT.

The chain combines TRBV25-1 with TRBJ1-4; D is uncertain. The CDR3 has 13 amino acids. V lost 7 bases to trimming and J lost 7 bases, with 13 bases between them. CDR1 and CDR2 (germline): MGHDK, SYGVNS. The CDR3 nucleotides read TGTGCCAGCATAGGAGGGAATGGTGAAAAACTGTTTTTT. It codes for CASIGGNGEKLFF.

CDR3 protein: CSVEGATPSSYEQYF. CDR3 nucleotide sequence: TGCAGCGTTGAAGGGGCTACCCCCAGCAGCTACGAGCAGTACTTC. This chain uses TRBV29-1 with TRBJ2-7; D unresolved. From germline, CDR1 is SQVTM and CDR2 ANQGSEA. This CDR3 spans 15 amino acids. V shed 1 base and J shed 3 bases, with 16 bases lying between them.

The chain has TRBV28 and TRBJ1-2; D remains ambiguous. The length of the CDR3 is 13 residues. Germline CDR1 is MDHEN and CDR2 is SYDVKM. The V gene lost 1 base and the J gene lost 8 bases, with 11 bases spanning the gap. This CDR3 is CASSLFAGRGYTF. Here the CDR3 DNA reads TGTGCCAGCAGTTTATTTGCGGGTCGAGGCTACACCTTC.

The CDR3 DNA is TGTGCCAGCAGCTTTACACAGGGGTCAGATACGCAGTATTTT. Its translation: CASSFTQGSDTQYF. The chain recombines TRBV7-9 with TRBJ2-3, with TRBD1 matching over 7 bases. This CDR3 has 14 amino acids. V dropped 3 bases and J dropped 4; count of bases not matched to a gene: 4. Per the germline V gene, CDR1 is SEHNR and CDR2 is FQNEAQ (reference sequence).

The chain links TRBV14 to TRBJ2-4, with 8 bases fitting TRBD2. Germline V gene lookup returns CDR1 SGHDN and CDR2 FVKESK. This CDR3 spans 18 amino acids. The junction had 8 bases not matched to a gene; V was cut back by 1 base and J by 0 bases. In nucleotides, the CDR3 is TGTGCCAGCAGCCAAGCAAATAGCGGGATAGCAGCCAAAAACATTCAGTACTTC. Its protein product is CASSQANSGIAAKNIQYF. Full variable domain (rest looked up from reference TRBV14 and TRBJ2-4): EAGVTQFPSHSVIEKGQTVTLRCDPISGHDNLYWYRRVMGKEIKFLLHFVKESKQDESGMPNNRFLAERTGGTYSTLKVQPAELEDSGVYFCASSQANSGIAAKNIQYFGAGTRLSVL.

This sequence joins TRBV7-9 and TRBJ2-6, with TRBD1 identical over 7 bases. J lost 0 bases, V lost 4 bases, and 12 bases had no gene match. Germline V lookup: CDR1 SEHNR, CDR2 FQNEAQ (reference sequence). The CDR3 extends over 19 amino acids. In DNA form, the CDR3 reads TGTGCCAGCAGCTGGCCCGGGACAGAATATTACTCTGGGGCCAACGTCCTGACTTTC. This sequence encodes CASSWPGTEYYSGANVLTF. Together with reference TRBV7-9 and TRBJ2-6, the CDR3 gives the full variable domain: DTGVSQNPRHKITKRGQNVTFRCDPISEHNRLYWYRQTLGQGPEFLTYFQNEAQLEKSRLLSDRFSAERPKGSFSTLEIQRTEQGDSAMYLCASSWPGTEYYSGANVLTFGAGSRLTVL.

J is TRBJ1-2 and V is TRBV6-5; 10 bases match TRBD1. The CDR3 covers 16 residues. Trimming took 4 bases from V and 7 from J; bases not matched to a gene: 12. Per the germline V gene, CDR1 is MNHEY and CDR2 is SVGAGI. CDR3 sequence reads: CASSFTDRGRVSGYTF. CDR3 bases: TGTGCCAGCAGTTTCACCGACAGGGGGCGCGTCTCTGGCTACACCTTC.

The chain combines TRBV2 with TRBJ2-1; D unresolved. This CDR3 is built from 13 residues. The V gene's germline CDR1 is SNHLY and CDR2 FYNNEI. Deletions cut 7 bases from V and 0 bases from J, with 7 bases between. The CDR3 reads CASTLSSYNEQFF. The DNA for the CDR3 is TGTGCCAGCACCCTTAGCTCCTACAATGAGCAGTTCTTC.